This T cell receptor beta chain originates from a study of T cell responses to AZD1222 COVID-19 vaccine. Study details: Doses given second, at about 4 or about 12 weeks, were pooled. Study findings and constraints: Dominant CD4 TCR responses targeted spike regions 160-218 and 743-854. Possibly, clonal diversity was underestimated; donors were largely white British and included more females.

This CDR3 comprises 13 residues. V trimming: 5 bases; J trimming: 4 bases; junction bases outside the gene matches: 3. The germline CDR1 and CDR2 sequences are SGHNT and YENEEA. Produced via immunoSEQ multiplex PCR; TCRdb's table is partial and in-frame only. Among approximately 120,000 clones, approximately 89% were seen once, and the ten largest hold under 7%. Worth noting for this clone: Its cognate antigen is unknown.

The specimen comprised peripheral blood, sampled on day 0 of AZD1222 vaccination. The sequence was obtained from an adult in good health. This rearrangement joins TRBV11-3 to TRBJ1-2, with 8 bases fitting TRBD1. The DNA of the CDR3 is TGTGCCAGCAGCCAAGGGACAGGCTATGGCTACACCTTC. Translating it yields CASSQGTGYGYTF.